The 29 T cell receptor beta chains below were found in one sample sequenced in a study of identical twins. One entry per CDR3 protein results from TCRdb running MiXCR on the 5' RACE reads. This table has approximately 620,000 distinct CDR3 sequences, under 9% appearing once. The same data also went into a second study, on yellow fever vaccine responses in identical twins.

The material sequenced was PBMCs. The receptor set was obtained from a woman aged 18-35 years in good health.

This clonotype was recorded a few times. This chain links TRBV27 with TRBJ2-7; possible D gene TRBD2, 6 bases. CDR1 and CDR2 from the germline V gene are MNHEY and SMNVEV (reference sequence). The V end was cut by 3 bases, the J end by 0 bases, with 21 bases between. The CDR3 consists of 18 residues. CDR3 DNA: TGTGCCAGCAGTTTCGGAGGGGCTTCCGGTCTTAGCTCCTACGAGCAGTACTTC. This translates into CASSFGGASGLSSYEQYF.

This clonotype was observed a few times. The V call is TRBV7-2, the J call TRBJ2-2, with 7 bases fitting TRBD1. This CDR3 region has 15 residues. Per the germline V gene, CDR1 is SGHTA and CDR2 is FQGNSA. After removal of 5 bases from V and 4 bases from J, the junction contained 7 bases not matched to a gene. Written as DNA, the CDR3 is TGTGCCAGCAGCCCTACCGGGACAGCCACCGGGGAGCTGTTTTTT. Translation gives CASSPTGTATGELFF.

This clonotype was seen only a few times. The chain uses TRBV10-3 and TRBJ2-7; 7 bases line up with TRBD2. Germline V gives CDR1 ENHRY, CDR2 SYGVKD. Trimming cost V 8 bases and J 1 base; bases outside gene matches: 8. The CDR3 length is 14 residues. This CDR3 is CAIQGEGLSYEQYF. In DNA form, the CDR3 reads TGTGCCATCCAAGGGGAGGGATTATCCTACGAGCAGTACTTC.

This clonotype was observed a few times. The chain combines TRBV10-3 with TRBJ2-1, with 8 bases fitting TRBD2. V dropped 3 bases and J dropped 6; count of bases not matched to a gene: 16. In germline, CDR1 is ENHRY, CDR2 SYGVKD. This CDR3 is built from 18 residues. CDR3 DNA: TGTGCCATCAGTGATCTAACGGGGGGGCCCATTTTCGGCAATGAGCAGTTCTTC. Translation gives CAISDLTGGPIFGNEQFF.

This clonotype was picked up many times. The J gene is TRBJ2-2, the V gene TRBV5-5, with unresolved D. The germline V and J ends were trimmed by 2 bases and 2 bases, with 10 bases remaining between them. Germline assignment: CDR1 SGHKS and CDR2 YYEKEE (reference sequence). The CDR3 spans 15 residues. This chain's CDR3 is CASSLLAANTGELFF. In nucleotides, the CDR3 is TGTGCCAGCAGCTTATTAGCAGCAAACACCGGGGAGCTGTTTTTT.

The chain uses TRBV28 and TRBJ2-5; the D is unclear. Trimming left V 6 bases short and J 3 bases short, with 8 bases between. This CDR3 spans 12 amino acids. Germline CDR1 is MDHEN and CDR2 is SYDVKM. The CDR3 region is CASSRGKETQYF. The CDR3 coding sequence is TGTGCCAGCAGCCGTGGGAAAGAGACCCAGTACTTC. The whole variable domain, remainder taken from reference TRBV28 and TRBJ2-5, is DVKVTQSSRYLVKRTGEKVFLECVQDMDHENMFWYRQDPGLGLRLIYFSYDVKMKEKGDIPEGYSVSREKKERFSLILESASTNQTSMYLCASSRGKETQYFGPGTRLLVL.

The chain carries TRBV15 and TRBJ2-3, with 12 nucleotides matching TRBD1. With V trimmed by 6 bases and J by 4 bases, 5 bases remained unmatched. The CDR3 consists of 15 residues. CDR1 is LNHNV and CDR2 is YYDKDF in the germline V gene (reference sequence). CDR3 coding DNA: TGTGCCACCAGAGGGGACAGGGGGCAGCCAGATACGCAGTATTTT. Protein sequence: CATRGDRGQPDTQYF. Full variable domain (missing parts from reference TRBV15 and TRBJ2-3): DAMVIQNPRYQVTQFGKPVTLSCSQTLNHNVMYWYQQKSSQAPKLLFHYYDKDFNNEADTPDNFQSRRPNTSFCFLDIRSPGLGDTAMYLCATRGDRGQPDTQYFGPGTRLTVL.

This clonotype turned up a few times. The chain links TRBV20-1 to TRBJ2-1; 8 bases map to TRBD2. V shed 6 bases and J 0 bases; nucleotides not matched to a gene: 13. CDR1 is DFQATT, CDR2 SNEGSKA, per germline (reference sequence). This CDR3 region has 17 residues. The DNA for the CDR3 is TGCAGTGCCCCCCGGACTAGCAAAGATTTCTCCTACAATGAGCAGTTCTTC. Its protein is CSAPRTSKDFSYNEQFF.

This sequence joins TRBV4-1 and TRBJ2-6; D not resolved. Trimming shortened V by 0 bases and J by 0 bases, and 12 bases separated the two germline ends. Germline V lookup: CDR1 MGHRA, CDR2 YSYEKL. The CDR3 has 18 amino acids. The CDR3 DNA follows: TGCGCCAGCAGCCAAGATATAGCAGCCTCCTCTGGGGCCAACGTCCTGACTTTC. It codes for CASSQDIAASSGANVLTF.

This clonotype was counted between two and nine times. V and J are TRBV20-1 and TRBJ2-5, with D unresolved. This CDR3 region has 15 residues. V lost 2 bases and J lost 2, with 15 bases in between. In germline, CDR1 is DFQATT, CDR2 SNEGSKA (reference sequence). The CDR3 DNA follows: TGCAGTGCTAGAATAAGTGGACGGAAACAAGAGACCCAGTACTTC. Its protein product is CSARISGRKQETQYF.

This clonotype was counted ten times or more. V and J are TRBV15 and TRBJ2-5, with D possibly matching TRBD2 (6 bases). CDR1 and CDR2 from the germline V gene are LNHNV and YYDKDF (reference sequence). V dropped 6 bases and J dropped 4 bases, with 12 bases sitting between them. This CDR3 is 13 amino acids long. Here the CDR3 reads CATRLKGGETQYF. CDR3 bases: TGTGCCACCAGGTTAAAGGGAGGAGAGACCCAGTACTTC.

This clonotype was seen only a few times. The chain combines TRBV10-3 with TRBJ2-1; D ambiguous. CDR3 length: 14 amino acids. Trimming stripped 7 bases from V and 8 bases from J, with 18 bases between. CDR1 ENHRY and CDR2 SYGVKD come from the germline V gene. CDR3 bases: TGTGCCATCAACGGGCCGACAAGGAACCATGAGCAGTTCTTC. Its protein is CAINGPTRNHEQFF.

This chain's CDR3 is CASSQGRQGAFYEQYF. The CDR3 coding sequence is TGCGCCAGCAGCCAAGGCCGACAGGGGGCTTTCTACGAGCAGTACTTC. This chain uses TRBV4-3 with TRBJ2-7, with 10 bases that match TRBD1. Germline CDR1 LGHNA, CDR2 YSLEER. V was pared by 1 base and J by 3 bases, with 6 bases of the junction left unmatched. The CDR3 loop spans 16 amino acids.

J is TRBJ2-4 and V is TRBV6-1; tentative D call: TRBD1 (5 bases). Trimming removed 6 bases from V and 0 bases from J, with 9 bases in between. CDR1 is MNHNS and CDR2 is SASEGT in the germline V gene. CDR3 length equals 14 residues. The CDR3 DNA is TGTGCCAGCAGCAGGGCTCTAGCCAAAAACATTCAGTACTTC. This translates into CASSRALAKNIQYF.

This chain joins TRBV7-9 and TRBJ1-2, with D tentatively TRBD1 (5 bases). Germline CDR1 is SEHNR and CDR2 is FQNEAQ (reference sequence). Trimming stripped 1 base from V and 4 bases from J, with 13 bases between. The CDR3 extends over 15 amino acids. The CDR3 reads CASSLEDSPFYGYTF. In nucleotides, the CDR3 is TGTGCCAGCAGCTTAGAAGACAGCCCTTTCTATGGCTACACCTTC.

The CDR3 here is CASRFSETQYF. DNA for the CDR3: TGTGCCAGCAGATTTTCGGAGACCCAGTACTTC. This chain uses TRBV27 with TRBJ2-5, with D hard to call. The germline V gene has CDR1 MNHEY and CDR2 SMNVEV (reference sequence). Trimming pared 6 bases from V and 5 bases from J, leaving 7 bases between. The CDR3 spans 11 residues.

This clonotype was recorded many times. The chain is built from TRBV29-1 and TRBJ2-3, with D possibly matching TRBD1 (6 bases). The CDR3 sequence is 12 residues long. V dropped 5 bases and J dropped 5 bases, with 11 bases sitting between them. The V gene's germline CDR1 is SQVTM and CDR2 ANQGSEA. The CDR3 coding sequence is TGCAGCGTTTACAGGGCAAAAGATACGCAGTATTTT. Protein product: CSVYRAKDTQYF.

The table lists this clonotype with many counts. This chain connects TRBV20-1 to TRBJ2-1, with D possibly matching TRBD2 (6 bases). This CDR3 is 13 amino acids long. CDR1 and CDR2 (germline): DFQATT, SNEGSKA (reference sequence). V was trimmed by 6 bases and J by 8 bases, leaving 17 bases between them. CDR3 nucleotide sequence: TGCAGTGCCCCCGGGCTAGCGTTCGATGAGCAGTTCTTC. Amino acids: CSAPGLAFDEQFF.

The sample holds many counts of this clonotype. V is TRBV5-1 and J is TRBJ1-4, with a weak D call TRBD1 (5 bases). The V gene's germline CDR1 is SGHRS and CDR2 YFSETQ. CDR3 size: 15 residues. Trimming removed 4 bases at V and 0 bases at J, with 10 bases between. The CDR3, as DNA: TGCGCCAGCAGCAGAGGGACTGCAACTAATGAAAAACTGTTTTTT. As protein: CASSRGTATNEKLFF.

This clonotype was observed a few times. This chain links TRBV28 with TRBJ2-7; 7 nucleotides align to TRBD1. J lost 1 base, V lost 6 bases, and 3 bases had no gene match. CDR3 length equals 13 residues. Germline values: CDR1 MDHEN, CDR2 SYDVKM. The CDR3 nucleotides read TGTGCCAGCAGACAGGGGCCGTCCTACGAGCAGTACTTC. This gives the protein CASRQGPSYEQYF.

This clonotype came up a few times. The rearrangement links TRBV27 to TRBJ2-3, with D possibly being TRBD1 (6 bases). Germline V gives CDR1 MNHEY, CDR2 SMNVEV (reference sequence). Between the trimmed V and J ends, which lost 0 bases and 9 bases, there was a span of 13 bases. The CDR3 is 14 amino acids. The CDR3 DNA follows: TGTGCCAGCAGTTTATCCGGGCTTGGGGGCACGCAGTATTTT. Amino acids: CASSLSGLGGTQYF.

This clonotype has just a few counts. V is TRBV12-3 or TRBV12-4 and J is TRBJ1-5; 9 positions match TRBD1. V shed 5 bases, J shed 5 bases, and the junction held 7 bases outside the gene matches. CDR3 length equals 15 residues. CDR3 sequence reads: CASSPPGQGHQPQHF. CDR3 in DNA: TGTGCCAGCAGTCCACCGGGACAGGGTCATCAGCCCCAGCATTTT.

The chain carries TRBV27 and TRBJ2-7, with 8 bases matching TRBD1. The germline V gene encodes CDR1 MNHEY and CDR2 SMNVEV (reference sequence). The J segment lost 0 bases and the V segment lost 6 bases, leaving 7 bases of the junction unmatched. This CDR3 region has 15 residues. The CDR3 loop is CASRLTGASSYEQYF. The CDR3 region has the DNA TGTGCCAGCAGATTGACAGGGGCGAGCTCCTACGAGCAGTACTTC.

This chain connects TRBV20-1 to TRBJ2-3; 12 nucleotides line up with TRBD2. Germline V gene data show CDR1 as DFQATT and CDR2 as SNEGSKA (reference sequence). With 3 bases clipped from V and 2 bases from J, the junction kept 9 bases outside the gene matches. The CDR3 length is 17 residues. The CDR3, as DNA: TGCAGTGCTAGCTTACCGGGACTAGCGGGCCACACAGATACGCAGTATTTT. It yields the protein CSASLPGLAGHTDTQYF.

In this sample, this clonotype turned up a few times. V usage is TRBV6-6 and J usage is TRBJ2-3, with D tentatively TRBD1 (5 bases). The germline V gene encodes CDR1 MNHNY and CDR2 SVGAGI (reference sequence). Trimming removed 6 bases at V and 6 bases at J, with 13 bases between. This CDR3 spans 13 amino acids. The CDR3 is CASSPGKPDTQYF. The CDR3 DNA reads TGTGCCAGCAGCCCAGGGAAGCCGGATACGCAGTATTTT.

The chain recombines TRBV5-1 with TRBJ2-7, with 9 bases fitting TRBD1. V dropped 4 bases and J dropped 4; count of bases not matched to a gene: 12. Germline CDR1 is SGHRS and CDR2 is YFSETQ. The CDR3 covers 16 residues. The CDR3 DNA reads TGCGCCAGCAGCATACGGCCCGGGACAGGGACTTACGAGCAGTACTTC. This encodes CASSIRPGTGTYEQYF.

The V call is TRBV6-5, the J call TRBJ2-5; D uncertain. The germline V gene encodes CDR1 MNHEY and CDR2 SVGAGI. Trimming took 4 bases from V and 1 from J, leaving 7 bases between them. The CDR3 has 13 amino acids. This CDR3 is CASSFHSQETQYF. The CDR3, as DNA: TGTGCCAGCAGTTTTCACAGCCAAGAGACCCAGTACTTC.

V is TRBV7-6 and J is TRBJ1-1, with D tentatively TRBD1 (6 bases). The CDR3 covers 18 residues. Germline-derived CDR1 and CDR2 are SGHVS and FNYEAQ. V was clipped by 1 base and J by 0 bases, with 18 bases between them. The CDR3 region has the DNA TGTGCCAGCAGCTTAGAGGCAACAGGGCGTCATATGAACACTGAAGCTTTCTTT. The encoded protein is CASSLEATGRHMNTEAFF.

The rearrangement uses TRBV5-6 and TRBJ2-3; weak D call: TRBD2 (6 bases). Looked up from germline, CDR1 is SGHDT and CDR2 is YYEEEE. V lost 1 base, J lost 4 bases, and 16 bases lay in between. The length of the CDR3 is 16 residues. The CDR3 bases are TGTGCCAGCAGCTTGTCAAGGGGACTGGTGGCAGATACGCAGTATTTT. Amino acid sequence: CASSLSRGLVADTQYF.